This T cell receptor beta chain was recorded in a study of OX40 agonist ivuxolimab in advanced cancers. For context, the study as a whole: Ivuxolimab, which targeted the costimulatory receptor OX40 (CD134), was an agonistic, fully human IgG2 monoclonal antibody. The paper covers the monotherapy dose-escalation part of the phase I ivuxolimab trial, which included N ≈ 57 patients. Intravenous ivuxolimab was administered to patients every 2 weeks at six dose levels: 0.01, 0.1, 0.3, 1.5, 3 and 10 mg/kg. Among the 50 to 55 dose-escalation patients, 19 had hepatocellular carcinoma, roughly 15 melanoma, 9 renal cell carcinoma and 9 head and neck cancer. The purpose of peripheral TCRbeta sequencing was to test whether ivuxolimab changed TCR sequence diversity and led to clonal T-cell expansion. Patients were allowed to have had prior anti-PD-1, anti-PD-L1 or anti-CTLA-4 therapy, and 30% to 50% of the dose-escalation patients had previously received checkpoint inhibitors. Partial responses occurred in three dose-escalation patients, of whom one had hepatocellular carcinoma and two had cutaneous melanoma. A male proportion of 82.7% and a mean age of about 60 years, ranging from 23 to 79, were recorded for the dose-escalation cohort. Results and caveats for the whole study, not just this receptor: Low levels of normalized T-cell clonal expansion were also seen in some patients who did not respond. After ivuxolimab, more expanded clones were found on average in CD8+ T cells than in CD4+ T cells. Partial responders in the 0.1-3.0 mg/kg groups had among the lowest normalized peripheral clonal expansion, especially among CD8+ T cells. At doses of 0.1 to 3.0 mg/kg, clonal expansion of both CD4+ and CD8+ T cells in blood was seen between baseline and week 6. The antigen specificity of the clonally expanded peripheral T cells was not determined.

To sequence the TCRbeta CDR3 region, genomic DNA was isolated from the sorted cells. The immunoSEQ Assay was used to sequence the TCRbeta CDR3 regions. TCRdb carries this immuneACCESS record with in-frame sequences only. Its versions omit some clonotypes, under half of them owing to an unresolved V gene in the studies checked, with the rest unexplained. The sample yields 20,000 to 25,000 clones; under 85% were counted once. More than 15% of the sample belongs to the ten largest clones. As regards this clone: Its antigen specificity is not known. The sample holds no much larger clone one base away, and base qualities are not on file.

The trial excluded patients who had a history of autoimmune disease or were on systemic immunosuppression. Peripheral blood for TCR sequencing was collected from all dose cohorts at baseline, on cycle 4 day 1, and on cycle 7 day 1. The samples were drawn from a first-in-human, open-label, multicenter phase I dose-escalation trial of ivuxolimab. The trial enrolled adults with locally advanced or metastatic head and neck squamous cell, hepatocellular, melanoma or renal cell carcinoma. CD4+ and CD8+ T cells were sorted separately from peripheral blood before TCR sequencing. From the cysteine through the phenylalanine, the CDR3 covers 16 amino acids. Left in the record is the CDR3 DNA by itself, 48 bases read in frame from the first base. At the junction V is shortened by 0 bases and J by 2 bases, with 14 bases in between. CDR1 and CDR2 (LGHNA, YNFKEQ) derive from the germline V gene.

The sequence links TRBV4-2 to TRBJ2-7, with the D call perhaps TRBD1 or TRBD2, each one matching 6 bases. The source is an adult with an advanced solid tumor such as melanoma, head and neck, liver or kidney cancer. The sample consisted of CD4+ or CD8+ T cells sorted from blood, taken in a trial of the OX40 agonist ivuxolimab. CDR3 loop: CASSQEHGGLAYEQYF. The sequenced DNA is TGTGCCAGCAGCCAAGAACACGGGGGCCTTGCCTACGAGCAGTACTTC.